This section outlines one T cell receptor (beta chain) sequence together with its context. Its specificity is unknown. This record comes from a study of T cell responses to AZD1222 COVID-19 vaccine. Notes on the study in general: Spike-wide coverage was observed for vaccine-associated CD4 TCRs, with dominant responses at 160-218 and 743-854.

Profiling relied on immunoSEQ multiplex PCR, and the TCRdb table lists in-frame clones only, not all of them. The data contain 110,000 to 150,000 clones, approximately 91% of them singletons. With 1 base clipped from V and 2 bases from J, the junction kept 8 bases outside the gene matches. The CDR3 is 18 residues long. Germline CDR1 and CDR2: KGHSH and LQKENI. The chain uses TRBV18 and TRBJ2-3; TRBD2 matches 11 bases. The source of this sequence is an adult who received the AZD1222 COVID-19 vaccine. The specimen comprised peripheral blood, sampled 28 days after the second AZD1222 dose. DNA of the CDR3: TGTGCCAGCTCACCACGGCAGGGGACTAGCGGACTCACAGATACGCAGTATTTT. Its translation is CASSPRQGTSGLTDTQYF.